A single sample gave rise to the 12 T cell receptor beta chains below, sequenced in a study of circulating CD8 cells and anti-PD-1 response in melanoma. Four subsets defined by PD-1 and/or TIGIT were sorted from live CD3+CD8+TCRalphabeta+ cells. The QIAseq Immune Repertoire TCR panel built the libraries from roughly 15 ng of total RNA. TCRdb re-analysed the reads in MiXCR, keeping a single row per CDR3 protein. Among over a thousand distinct CDR3 sequences, 10% were seen once, and the ten largest hold roughly an eighth. The sequenced sample was CD8+ T cells from PBMCs, obtained at baseline or after one month of anti-PD-1 therapy (not recorded which). The receptors were sampled from a human donor with melanoma.

This clonotype is deemed medium-sized. This chain connects TRBV9 to TRBJ2-1; the D gene could be TRBD1 or TRBD2 (5 bases each). There are 15 residues in the CDR3. Trimming stripped 3 bases from V and 3 bases from J, with 13 bases between. Germline V CDR1 and CDR2: SGDLS, YYNGEE. The CDR3 here is CASSGTGPNYNEQFF. Here the CDR3 DNA reads TGTGCCAGCAGCGGAACGGGACCGAACTACAATGAGCAGTTCTTC.

In its sample, this clonotype is medium-sized. The chain uses TRBV6-2 or TRBV6-3 and TRBJ2-7; D uncertain. Germline CDR1 reads MNHEY; CDR2 reads SVGEGT. The CDR3 consists of 13 residues. V shed 3 bases and J shed 4 bases, with 10 bases lying between them. CDR3 DNA: TGTGCCAGCAGTTATCCGTGGGGATACGAGCAGTACTTC. Protein product: CASSYPWGYEQYF.

This clonotype is judged medium-sized. The V gene is TRBV2, the J gene TRBJ2-2; tentative D call: TRBD1 (6 bases). From germline, CDR1 is SNHLY and CDR2 FYNNEI. The CDR3 is made up of 15 amino acids. Trimming left V 7 bases short and J 4 bases short, with 16 bases between. CDR3 in amino acids: CASTLVETGTGELFF. The DNA of the CDR3 is TGTGCCAGCACGTTGGTCGAGACAGGCACCGGGGAGCTGTTTTTT.

The table lists this clonotype with a few counts. The chain couples TRBV28 to TRBJ1-1; D remains ambiguous. From germline, CDR1 is MDHEN and CDR2 SYDVKM. Deletions cut 4 bases from V and 1 base from J, with 22 bases between. The CDR3 runs 18 residues. CDR3 region: CASSSIIASLGKNTEAFF. For the CDR3, the DNA is TGTGCCAGCAGTTCCATAATTGCTTCCCTCGGTAAGAACACTGAAGCTTTCTTT.

Notes on this clonotype: This could be a read error, since a much larger clone is one nucleotide away. CDR3 bases: TGTGCCACCTCGTCCATCGGGACAGGGATTATGACGAACACCGGGGAGCTGTTTTTT. Translation gives CATSSIGTGIMTNTGELFF. The chain joins TRBV24-1 to TRBJ2-2; 9 bases line up with TRBD1. The ends lost 9 bases at V and 0 bases at J; junction bases unmatched: 16. Germline lookup yields CDR1 KGHDR and CDR2 SFDVKD. CDR3 size: 19 residues.

This clonotype is labeled medium-sized. This rearrangement joins TRBV19 to TRBJ2-1; a weak D match, TRBD1 (5 bases). V dropped 6 bases and J dropped 10 bases, with 13 bases sitting between them. This CDR3 contains 12 residues. Looked up from germline, CDR1 is LNHDA and CDR2 is SQIVND (reference sequence). The CDR3 spells CASRLGSGEQFF. In DNA form, the CDR3 reads TGTGCCAGTAGGTTGGGGTCAGGGGAGCAGTTCTTC. The full variable domain, rest sourced from reference TRBV19 and TRBJ2-1, is DGGITQSPKYLFRKEGQNVTLSCEQNLNHDAMYWYRQDPGQGLRLIYYSQIVNDFQKGDIAEGYSVSREKKESFPLTVTSAQKNPTAFYLCASRLGSGEQFFGPGTRLTVL.

This clonotype was seen a few times. The genes are TRBV9 and TRBJ2-5, with no clear D. The germline V gene encodes CDR1 SGDLS and CDR2 YYNGEE. The CDR3 totals 15 residues. Between the trimmed V and J ends, which lost 0 bases and 5 bases, there was a span of 14 bases. The CDR3 DNA sequence: TGTGCCAGCAGCGTAGTGGGTGGACCGAGCGAGACCCAGTACTTC. It translates to CASSVVGGPSETQYF.

This clonotype was counted a few times. This chain links TRBV20-1 with TRBJ1-1; possible D gene TRBD1, 5 bases. V lost 5 bases and J 4 bases, leaving 11 bases between the germline ends. This CDR3 comprises 12 residues. Germline assignment: CDR1 DFQATT and CDR2 SNEGSKA (reference sequence). CDR3 region: CSASPGTTEAFF. CDR3 DNA sequence: TGCAGTGCTTCCCCGGGGACCACTGAAGCTTTCTTT.

This clonotype is categorized as large (0.1 to 1%). This chain uses TRBV27 with TRBJ2-5, with D perhaps TRBD1 (5 bases). Trimming removed 6 bases at V and 4 bases at J, with 18 bases between. This CDR3 has 15 residues. Germline V gives CDR1 MNHEY, CDR2 SMNVEV (reference sequence). The CDR3 DNA reads TGTGCCAGCAGAAAACTCCTTGGACAAGCAGAGACCCAGTACTTC. Its protein is CASRKLLGQAETQYF.

This clonotype ranks as medium-sized. The chain employs TRBV7-2 and TRBJ1-6; possibly TRBD1 for D (5 bases). The germline CDR1 and CDR2 sequences are SGHTA and FQGNSA. Trimming left V 7 bases short and J 7 bases short, with 14 bases between. This CDR3 has 14 amino acids. The CDR3 DNA is TGTGCCAGCACCCAGGGAAAGACAAATTCACCCCTCCACTTT. Its protein product is CASTQGKTNSPLHF.

The table lists this clonotype with a few counts. The V and J genes are TRBV5-1 and TRBJ2-2; D is perhaps TRBD1 (5 bases). The CDR3 totals 14 residues. V dropped 3 bases and J dropped 1 base, with 7 bases sitting between them. CDR1 is SGHRS and CDR2 is YFSETQ in the germline V gene. As DNA, the CDR3 is TGCGCCAGCAGCTCGACAGAGAACACCGGGGAGCTGTTTTTT. Translated: CASSSTENTGELFF.

Relative to its sample, this clonotype is medium-sized. CDR3 amino acids: CASSIVNTGELFF. The CDR3 DNA follows: TGTGCCAGTAGTATAGTGAACACCGGGGAGCTGTTTTTT. The rearrangement joins TRBV19 to TRBJ2-2; D unclear. The CDR3 has 13 residues. Per the germline V gene, CDR1 is LNHDA and CDR2 is SQIVND (reference sequence). V was clipped by 1 base and J by 1 base, with 1 base between them.